This entry lists 17 T cell receptor beta chains sequenced from one sample in a study of blood T cell repertoires in COVID-19. Clones were sequenced by immunoSEQ multiplex PCR, and TCRdb holds only the in-frame ones, with some missing. Of about 170,000 clones detected, roughly 90% appear once; the ten largest clones hold approximately 0.8%. Sequencing input: PBMCs or T cells enriched from blood (not recorded which). These receptors originate from a woman under 30 who had recovered from COVID-19.

The J gene is TRBJ2-3, the V gene TRBV18, with 7 positions matching TRBD1. Germline V gene lookup returns CDR1 KGHSH and CDR2 LQKENI. The CDR3 loop spans 17 amino acids. V was pared by 6 bases and J by 0 bases, with 12 bases of the junction left unmatched. CDR3 sequence (DNA): TGTGCCAGCTCGGGGACAGCGTACGAATCTAGCACAGATACGCAGTATTTT. Residues: CASSGTAYESSTDTQYF.

The chain's CDR3 is CAWSVLSTEAFF. DNA for the CDR3: TGTGCCTGGAGTGTTTTGAGCACTGAAGCTTTCTTT. The V gene is TRBV30, the J gene TRBJ1-1; D remains ambiguous. The germline V gene encodes CDR1 GTSNPN and CDR2 SVGIG (reference sequence). This CDR3 is built from 12 residues. V dropped 0 bases and J dropped 4 bases, with 6 bases sitting between them. Based on the CDR3 plus reference TRBV30 and TRBJ1-1, the full variable domain is SQTIHQWPATLVQPVGSPLSLECTVEGTSNPNLYWYRQAAGRGLQLLFYSVGIGQISSEVPQNLSASRPQDRQFILSSKKLLLSDSGFYLCAWSVLSTEAFFGQGTRLTVV.

This chain connects TRBV9 to TRBJ1-2, with 8 bases identical to TRBD1. V lost 7 bases to trimming and J lost 6 bases; unmatched junction nucleotides: 5. The CDR3 length is 12 residues. Germline V lookup: CDR1 SGDLS, CDR2 YYNGEE. The CDR3 nucleotides are TGTGCCAGCTCCGGGACAGGTAATGGCTACACCTTC. Its translation: CASSGTGNGYTF.

For the CDR3, the DNA is TGTGCCAGCAGTTCCTCCAGAATTGACAGGGGCGAAAATTCGGTATACGAGCAGTACTTC. This encodes CASSSSRIDRGENSVYEQYF. This chain links TRBV28 with TRBJ2-7; TRBD1 agrees at 8 bases. The germline CDR1 and CDR2 sequences are MDHEN and SYDVKM. The CDR3 length is 20 residues. Trimming at V came to 4 bases and at J to 4 bases, leaving 24 bases not matched to a gene.

The chain combines TRBV5-5 with TRBJ2-1; D is ambiguous. This CDR3 comprises 10 residues. V lost 4 bases and J lost 6, with 2 bases in between. CDR1 and CDR2 from the germline V gene are SGHKS and YYEKEE (reference sequence). The CDR3 spells CASSLNEQFF. The CDR3 DNA reads as TGTGCCAGCAGCCTCAATGAGCAGTTCTTC.

The chain couples TRBV9 to TRBJ1-2; no definite D call. CDR3 length: 15 residues. The V gene's germline CDR1 is SGDLS and CDR2 YYNGEE. V dropped 0 bases and J dropped 5 bases, with 14 bases sitting between them. The CDR3 reads CASSVDPATGYGYTF. In DNA form, the CDR3 reads TGTGCCAGCAGCGTAGACCCCGCCACGGGTTATGGCTACACCTTC. The whole variable domain, filled in from reference TRBV9 and TRBJ1-2, reads DSGVTQTPKHLITATGQRVTLRCSPRSGDLSVYWYQQSLDQGLQFLIQYYNGEERAKGNILERFSAQQFPDLHSELNLSSLELGDSALYFCASSVDPATGYGYTFGSGTRLTVV.

The rearrangement links TRBV9 to TRBJ2-1, with D maybe TRBD2 (5 bases). Germline assignment: CDR1 SGDLS and CDR2 YYNGEE. The CDR3 is made up of 16 amino acids. Trimming took 1 base from V and 7 from J, leaving 18 bases between them. CDR3 protein: CASSVRGISTVNEQFF. The CDR3 nucleotides read TGTGCCAGCAGCGTACGAGGGATCAGCACCGTTAATGAGCAGTTCTTC. Complete variable domain (other parts from reference TRBV9 and TRBJ2-1): DSGVTQTPKHLITATGQRVTLRCSPRSGDLSVYWYQQSLDQGLQFLIQYYNGEERAKGNILERFSAQQFPDLHSELNLSSLELGDSALYFCASSVRGISTVNEQFFGPGTRLTVL.

The genes are TRBV28 and TRBJ1-6, with D possibly matching TRBD1 (6 bases). Germline CDR1 is MDHEN and CDR2 is SYDVKM. V lost 6 bases, J lost 9 bases, and 21 bases lay in between. The CDR3 sequence is 16 residues long. The CDR3 sequence: CASSLEQGGVGSPLHF. CDR3 DNA sequence: TGTGCCAGCAGCCTCGAACAGGGCGGAGTGGGTTCACCCCTCCACTTT.

The chain is built from TRBV2 and TRBJ2-5, with 7 bases that match TRBD1. The CDR3 is 15 residues long. J gave up 1 base and V 1 base, and 3 bases lay outside the gene matches. The germline V gene encodes CDR1 SNHLY and CDR2 FYNNEI. The CDR3 DNA is TGTGCCAGCAGTGAAGAGGGGGCGGGCCAAGAGACCCAGTACTTC. It encodes CASSEEGAGQETQYF.

The chain is built from TRBV7-2 and TRBJ2-2; D gene ambiguous. CDR3 size: 14 residues. Germline V lookup: CDR1 SGHTA, CDR2 FQGNSA. Trimming pared 5 bases from V and 5 bases from J, leaving 12 bases between. The CDR3 nucleotides are TGTGCCAGCAGCCCAATACTAAGGACCGGGGAGCTGTTTTTT. Its translation: CASSPILRTGELFF.

This chain connects TRBV4-1 to TRBJ1-1, with D tentatively TRBD1 (6 bases). The CDR3 is made up of 15 amino acids. Trimming cost V 1 base and J 4 bases, with 13 bases left between them. CDR1 is MGHRA, CDR2 YSYEKL, per germline. The CDR3 nucleotides read TGCGCCAGCAGCCAAGGCTGGACAGATAGCACTGAAGCTTTCTTT. This codes for CASSQGWTDSTEAFF.

Here the CDR3 DNA reads TGTGCCAGCAGTTTGGGACTATTCAACGAGCAGTACTTC. Translating it yields CASSLGLFNEQYF. This sequence joins TRBV12-3 or TRBV12-4 and TRBJ2-7, with 7 bases matching TRBD2. V lost 3 bases, J lost 5 bases, and 4 bases stayed unmatched. This CDR3 is 13 amino acids long.

The J gene is TRBJ2-2, the V gene TRBV27; D might be TRBD1 (6 bases). The germline V gene encodes CDR1 MNHEY and CDR2 SMNVEV (reference sequence). The V and J ends lost 5 bases and 1 base respectively, with 14 bases between them. This CDR3 spans 16 amino acids. The CDR3 DNA reads TGTGCCAGCAGTCTCCTTCGGACAGAGAACACCGGGGAGCTGTTTTTT. It codes for CASSLLRTENTGELFF.

This chain links TRBV7-3 with TRBJ2-7; 10 bases are a match to TRBD2. Per the germline V gene, CDR1 is SGHTA and CDR2 is FQGTGA. This CDR3 spans 15 amino acids. V was pared by 5 bases and J by 5 bases, with 9 bases of the junction left unmatched. The DNA for the CDR3 is TGTGCCAGCAGCCACAGCCCTAGCGGGAGCCACGAGCAGTACTTC. Its translation: CASSHSPSGSHEQYF. Variable domain in full (rest from reference TRBV7-3 and TRBJ2-7): GAGVSQTPSNKVTEKGKYVELRCDPISGHTALYWYRQSLGQGPEFLIYFQGTGAADDSGLPNDRFFAVRPEGSVSTLKIQRTERGDSAVYLCASSHSPSGSHEQYFGPGTRLTVT.

V and J are TRBV3-1 (or the pseudogene TRBV3-2) and TRBJ2-7, with D possibly TRBD1 on 6 matching bases. V lost 1 base and J 7 bases, leaving 14 bases between the germline ends. This CDR3 has 14 residues. CDR1 and CDR2 (germline): LGHDT, YNNKEL (reference sequence). The DNA for the CDR3 is TGTGCCAGCAGCCAAGGAGGACAGACGTTAGAGCAGTACTTC. Translated: CASSQGGQTLEQYF.

This rearrangement joins TRBV7-9 to TRBJ2-3; D may be TRBD1 (5 bases). V lost 0 bases to trimming and J lost 1 base, with 11 bases between them. Germline CDR1 SEHNR, CDR2 FQNEAQ (reference sequence). The CDR3 loop spans 16 amino acids. For the CDR3, the DNA is TGTGCCAGCAGCTTAGCCACAGGTCCAGGCACAGATACGCAGTATTTT. As protein: CASSLATGPGTDTQYF.

V gene TRBV3-1 (or the pseudogene TRBV3-2) combines with J gene TRBJ2-7, with 12 nucleotides matching TRBD2. The V segment lost 2 bases and the J segment 7 bases; nucleotides outside the gene matches: 21. CDR1 and CDR2 (germline): LGHDT, YNNKEL (reference sequence). The CDR3 covers 20 residues. The CDR3: CASSQFGTGRLAGEGDEQYF. The CDR3 DNA is TGTGCCAGCAGCCAATTTGGGACTGGCCGACTAGCGGGAGAAGGGGATGAGCAGTACTTC.